Listed here are 25 T cell receptor beta chains from one sample, sequenced in a study of blood T cell repertoires in COVID-19. Clones were read by immunoSEQ multiplex PCR, and TCRdb kept only the in-frame ones, dropping some. The sample carries 240,000 or so clones, nearly 90% recorded once. The specimen sequenced was peripheral blood. Source of these receptors: a woman in her 30s with acute or convalescent COVID-19.

In nucleotides, the CDR3 is TGTGCCAGCAATATGCTCGGACAGGAGAATCAGCCCCAGCATTTT. Its translation: CASNMLGQENQPQHF. The J gene is TRBJ1-5, the V gene TRBV6-6, with 7 nucleotides matching TRBD1. Losses at the gene ends were 7 bases for V and 4 bases for J; bases not matched to a gene: 10. Germline values: CDR1 MNHNY, CDR2 SVGAGI (reference sequence). The CDR3 runs 15 residues.

The J gene is TRBJ1-1, the V gene TRBV6-5; D not resolved. Germline values: CDR1 MNHEY, CDR2 SVGAGI. The CDR3 sequence is 15 residues long. The V and J ends lost 2 bases and 4 bases respectively, with 14 bases between them. CDR3 coding DNA: TGTGCCAGCAGTTACGGGTCAGGCCGGGGCACTGAAGCTTTCTTT. This codes for CASSYGSGRGTEAFF.

The V and J genes are TRBV5-4 and TRBJ2-5; 7 bases are a match to TRBD2. The junction had 13 bases not matched to a gene; V was cut back by 0 bases and J by 5 bases. Per germline, CDR1 SGHNT and CDR2 YYREEE (reference sequence). This CDR3 region has 17 residues. Here the CDR3 reads CASSLDAPGTISETQYF. CDR3 in DNA: TGTGCCAGCAGCTTGGACGCGCCGGGGACTATCTCGGAGACCCAGTACTTC.

The CDR3 bases are TGTGCCAGCAGTTACTCGAAATTCGGCTATGGCTACACCTTC. Translating gives CASSYSKFGYGYTF. J is TRBJ1-2 and V is TRBV6-5; D gene ambiguous. V was shortened by 0 bases and J by 4 bases, with 9 bases between the two germline ends. CDR3 size: 14 residues. CDR1 MNHEY and CDR2 SVGAGI come from the germline V gene.

V and J are TRBV5-4 and TRBJ2-1; D is perhaps TRBD2 (6 bases). Between the trimmed V and J ends, which lost 3 bases and 6 bases, there was a span of 10 bases. The germline gives CDR1 SGHNT, CDR2 YYREEE (reference sequence). The CDR3 spans 13 residues. CDR3 DNA sequence: TGTGCCAGCAGCTCTAGCGTCAGCAATGAGCAGTTCTTC. It yields the protein CASSSSVSNEQFF.

The chain has TRBV2 and TRBJ2-7; 7 bases map to TRBD2. Looked up from germline, CDR1 is SNHLY and CDR2 is FYNNEI. V shed 1 base and J 0 bases; nucleotides not matched to a gene: 3. The CDR3 spans 15 residues. CDR3 residues: CASSEGLAVSYEQYF. The CDR3 nucleotides are TGTGCCAGCAGTGAAGGGCTAGCGGTCTCCTACGAGCAGTACTTC.

The chain carries TRBV11-3 and TRBJ1-1; a possible D gene is TRBD1 (5 bases). In germline, CDR1 is SGHNT, CDR2 YENEEA. The CDR3 is made up of 13 amino acids. The ends were cut back, 5 bases at V and 3 bases at J, with 10 bases in the middle. In DNA, the CDR3 is TGTGCCAGCAGCCGGCGGGGACACACTGAAGCTTTCTTT. Amino acids: CASSRRGHTEAFF.

The V and J genes are TRBV5-1 and TRBJ2-4; TRBD1 agrees at 7 bases. CDR3 length: 15 residues. Germline V gene sequence: CDR1 SGHRS, CDR2 YFSETQ. The junction had 10 bases not matched to a gene; V was cut back by 4 bases and J by 6 bases. The CDR3 DNA is TGCGCCAGCAGCACGACTACAGGGGTCCCAAACATTCAGTACTTC. Translation gives CASSTTTGVPNIQYF.

This chain connects TRBV10-2 to TRBJ1-4, with 8 bases lining up with TRBD1. The CDR3 has 14 amino acids. V shed 7 bases, J shed 5 bases, and the junction held 6 bases outside the gene matches. Germline CDR1 WSHSY, CDR2 SAAADI. The chain's CDR3 is CASNRQGRNEKLFF. As DNA, the CDR3 is TGCGCCAGCAACAGACAGGGGAGGAATGAAAAACTGTTTTTT.

The J gene is TRBJ2-7, the V gene TRBV11-2; D might be TRBD2 (6 bases). The CDR3 contains 15 residues. Germline V gives CDR1 SGHAT, CDR2 FQNNGV. Trimming removed 4 bases at V and 3 bases at J, with 16 bases between. The CDR3 DNA follows: TGTGCCAGCAGCTCGATAAGACTAGGCAACTACGAGCAGTACTTC. This translates into CASSSIRLGNYEQYF.

The genes are TRBV14 and TRBJ2-5, with TRBD1 matching over 8 bases. The V gene's germline CDR1 is SGHDN and CDR2 FVKESK. This CDR3 region has 15 residues. V shed 5 bases and J 3 bases; nucleotides not matched to a gene: 8. This chain's CDR3 is CASSRYGQGEETQYF. In DNA, the CDR3 is TGTGCCAGCAGCAGATATGGACAGGGAGAAGAGACCCAGTACTTC.

J is TRBJ2-2 and V is TRBV27, with D tentatively TRBD1 (5 bases). Germline loops: CDR1 MNHEY, CDR2 SMNVEV (reference sequence). This CDR3 has 14 amino acids. V lost 7 bases to trimming and J lost 7 bases, with 16 bases between them. The CDR3 DNA reads TGTGCCAGCACCGTTAGAAGGGGTATCGGGGAGCTGTTTTTT. Translated: CASTVRRGIGELFF.

This clone is a singleton in its sample. The chain is built from TRBV7-6 and TRBJ2-2; 8 bases line up with TRBD2. V was pared by 1 base and J by 6 bases, with 7 bases of the junction left unmatched. This CDR3 spans 16 amino acids. The V gene's germline CDR1 is SGHVS and CDR2 FNYEAQ. In nucleotides, the CDR3 is TGTGCCAGCAGCTTAGAAGCGGGAGTTGCGGCCGGGGAGCTGTTTTTT. It yields the protein CASSLEAGVAAGELFF.

The chain employs TRBV5-5 and TRBJ2-7; 9 bases are a match to TRBD1. The CDR3 loop spans 14 amino acids. The germline V gene has CDR1 SGHKS and CDR2 YYEKEE (reference sequence). V lost 5 bases, J lost 1 base, and 4 bases stayed unmatched. CDR3 bases: TGTGCCAGCAGGGACAGGGGCCAATCCTACGAGCAGTACTTC. It encodes CASRDRGQSYEQYF.

V and J are TRBV4-3 and TRBJ2-3; 12 positions match TRBD2. Per germline, CDR1 LGHNA and CDR2 YSLEER. V lost 4 bases to trimming and J lost 3 bases; unmatched junction nucleotides: 2. The CDR3 is 15 residues long. CDR3 sequence: CASSLGLAGTDTQYF. The CDR3 DNA reads TGCGCCAGCAGCCTTGGACTAGCGGGAACAGATACGCAGTATTTT.

The chain combines TRBV24-1 with TRBJ2-3; TRBD2 agrees at 7 bases. The CDR3 runs to 17 residues. The germline V gene has CDR1 KGHDR and CDR2 SFDVKD. The V gene end was trimmed by 0 bases and the J gene end by 0 bases; junction bases not matched to a gene: 5. CDR3 DNA sequence: TGTGCCACCAGTGATTTGCCTAGCGGTCCTAGCACAGATACGCAGTATTTT. This sequence encodes CATSDLPSGPSTDTQYF.

This clone was recorded once. The rearrangement joins TRBV6-5 to TRBJ1-6, with TRBD1 as a possible D gene (5 bases). From germline, CDR1 is MNHEY and CDR2 SVGAGI. V was cut by 6 bases and J by 7 bases, with 16 bases left in between. This CDR3 has 15 amino acids. For the CDR3, the DNA is TGTGCCAGCAGATTAAGCCAGGGTGAAAATTCACCCCTCCACTTT. Its protein product is CASRLSQGENSPLHF.

The V and J genes are TRBV6-2 or TRBV6-3 and TRBJ2-7; D is unclear. CDR3 length: 13 residues. The germline CDR1 and CDR2 sequences are MNHEY and SVGEGT. The ends were cut back, 3 bases at V and 5 bases at J, with 11 bases in the middle. DNA for the CDR3: TGTGCCAGCAGTTATCTCCAATCGGACGAGCAGTACTTC. Translation gives CASSYLQSDEQYF.

This clone was counted a single time. The chain recombines TRBV6-5 with TRBJ1-6; 7 bases map to TRBD1. CDR3 size: 16 residues. CDR1 and CDR2 (germline): MNHEY, SVGAGI. With 0 bases clipped from V and 5 bases from J, the junction kept 4 bases outside the gene matches. The CDR3 region is CASSYSWDRDNSPLHF. The CDR3 DNA reads TGTGCCAGCAGTTACTCTTGGGACAGAGATAATTCACCCCTCCACTTT.

This clone came up a few times. The chain recombines TRBV3-1 (or the pseudogene TRBV3-2) with TRBJ1-2, with 8 bases aligning to TRBD1. CDR1 and CDR2 (germline): LGHDT, YNNKEL (reference sequence). The length of the CDR3 is 19 residues. The trim removed 0 bases at V and 5 bases at J, leaving 17 bases unmatched. The chain's CDR3 is CASSQDGPDREDRVYGYTF. CDR3 coding DNA: TGTGCCAGCAGCCAAGATGGACCGGACAGGGAGGATCGGGTTTATGGCTACACCTTC.

The chain uses TRBV7-9 and TRBJ1-5; 8 bases fit TRBD1. V was pared by 1 base and J by 5 bases, with 4 bases of the junction left unmatched. This CDR3 region has 15 residues. Germline CDR1 reads SEHNR; CDR2 reads FQNEAQ (reference sequence). The CDR3 is CASSLGQGRDQPQHF. As DNA, the CDR3 is TGTGCCAGCAGCTTAGGACAGGGGAGGGATCAGCCCCAGCATTTT. The full variable domain, completed using reference TRBV7-9 and TRBJ1-5, is DTGVSQNPRHKITKRGQNVTFRCDPISEHNRLYWYRQTLGQGPEFLTYFQNEAQLEKSRLLSDRFSAERPKGSFSTLEIQRTEQGDSAMYLCASSLGQGRDQPQHFGDGTRLSIL.

CDR3 coding DNA: TGTGCCAGCAGCCAAGCTGAGGAGACTTCCGAGCAGTACTTC. Encoded protein: CASSQAEETSEQYF. The gene calls are TRBV4-2 and TRBJ2-7; D ambiguous. The CDR3 is 14 residues long. The ends were cut back, 1 base at V and 6 bases at J, with 13 bases in the middle. Germline CDR1 reads LGHNA; CDR2 reads YNFKEQ.

The count of this clone is one. The chain employs TRBV15 and TRBJ2-5; weak D call: TRBD2 (6 bases). The CDR3 has 15 amino acids. From germline, CDR1 is LNHNV and CDR2 YYDKDF (reference sequence). V lost 3 bases and J 2 bases, leaving 13 bases between the germline ends. CDR3 sequence (DNA): TGTGCCACCAGCAGGACTAGAGATAGGCAAGAGACCCAGTACTTC. Translating gives CATSRTRDRQETQYF.

The chain has TRBV27 and TRBJ1-1; 8 bases map to TRBD1. The germline V gene has CDR1 MNHEY and CDR2 SMNVEV (reference sequence). The V segment lost 3 bases and the J segment 3 bases; nucleotides outside the gene matches: 9. This CDR3 has 16 residues. The DNA of the CDR3 is TGTGCCAGCAGTTTGGCAGGGGGCCTTGTAGACACTGAAGCTTTCTTT. It yields the protein CASSLAGGLVDTEAFF.

The chain combines TRBV10-1 with TRBJ1-4; 8 bases align to TRBD1. The CDR3 totals 14 residues. V gave up 5 bases and J gave up 5 bases; unmatched junction bases: 4. CDR1 is WNHNN and CDR2 is SYGVQD in the germline V gene (reference sequence). The CDR3 reads CASSRDRKNEKLFF. In DNA, the CDR3 is TGCGCCAGCAGTAGGGACAGGAAAAATGAAAAACTGTTTTTT.